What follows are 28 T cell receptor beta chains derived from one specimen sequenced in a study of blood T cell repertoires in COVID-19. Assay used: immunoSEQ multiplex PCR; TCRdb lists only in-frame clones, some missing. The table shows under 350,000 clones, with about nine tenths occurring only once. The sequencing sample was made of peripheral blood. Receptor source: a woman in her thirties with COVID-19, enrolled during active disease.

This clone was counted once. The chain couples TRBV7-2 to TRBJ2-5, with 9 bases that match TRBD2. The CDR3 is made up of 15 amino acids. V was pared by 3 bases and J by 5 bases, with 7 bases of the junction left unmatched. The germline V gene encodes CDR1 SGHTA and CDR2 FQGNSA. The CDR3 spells CASSFQRGAGETQYF. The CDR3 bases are TGTGCCAGCAGCTTTCAGCGGGGGGCGGGGGAGACCCAGTACTTC.

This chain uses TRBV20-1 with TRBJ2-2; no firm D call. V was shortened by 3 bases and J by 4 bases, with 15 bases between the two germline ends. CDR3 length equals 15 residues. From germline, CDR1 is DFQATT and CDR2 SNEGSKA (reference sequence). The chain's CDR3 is CSASGRTSGTGELFF. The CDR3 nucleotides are TGCAGTGCTAGTGGTCGAACGTCGGGCACCGGGGAGCTGTTTTTT.

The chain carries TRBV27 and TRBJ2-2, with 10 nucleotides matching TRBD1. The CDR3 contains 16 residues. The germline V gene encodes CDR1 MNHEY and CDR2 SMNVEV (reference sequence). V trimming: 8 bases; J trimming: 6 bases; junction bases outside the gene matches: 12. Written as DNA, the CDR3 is TGTGCCAGCGGATCACCGGGACAGGGGTGGGCCGGGGAGCTGTTTTTT. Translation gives CASGSPGQGWAGELFF.

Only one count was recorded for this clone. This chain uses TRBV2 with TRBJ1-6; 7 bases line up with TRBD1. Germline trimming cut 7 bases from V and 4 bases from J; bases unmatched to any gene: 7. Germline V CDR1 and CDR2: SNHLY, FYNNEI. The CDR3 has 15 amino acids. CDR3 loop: CASNTGTAYNSPLHF. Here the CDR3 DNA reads TGTGCCAGCAACACAGGGACAGCTTATAATTCACCCCTCCACTTT.

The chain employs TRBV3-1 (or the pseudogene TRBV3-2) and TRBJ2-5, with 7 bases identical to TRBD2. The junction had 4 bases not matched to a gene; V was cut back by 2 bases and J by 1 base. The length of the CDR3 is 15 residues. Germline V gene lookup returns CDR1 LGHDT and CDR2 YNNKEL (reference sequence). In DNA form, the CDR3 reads TGTGCCAGCAGCCAACTGGGGGGGGGCCAAGAGACCCAGTACTTC. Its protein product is CASSQLGGGQETQYF.

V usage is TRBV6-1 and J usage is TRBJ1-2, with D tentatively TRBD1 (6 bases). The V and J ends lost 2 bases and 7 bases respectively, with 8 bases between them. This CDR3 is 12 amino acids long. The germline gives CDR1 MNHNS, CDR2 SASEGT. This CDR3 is CASSELGGGYTF. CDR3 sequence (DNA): TGTGCCAGCAGTGAACTAGGGGGTGGCTACACCTTC.

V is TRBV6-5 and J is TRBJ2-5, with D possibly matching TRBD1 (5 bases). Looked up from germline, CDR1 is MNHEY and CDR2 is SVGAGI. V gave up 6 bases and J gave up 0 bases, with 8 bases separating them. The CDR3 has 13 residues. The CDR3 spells CASRSRDQETQYF. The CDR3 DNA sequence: TGTGCCAGCAGGTCCAGGGACCAAGAGACCCAGTACTTC.

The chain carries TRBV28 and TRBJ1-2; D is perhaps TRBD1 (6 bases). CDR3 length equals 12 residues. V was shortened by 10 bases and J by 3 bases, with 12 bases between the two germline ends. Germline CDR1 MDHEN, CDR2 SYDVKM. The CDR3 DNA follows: TGTGCCATCAGGGGCATGTACTATGGCTACACCTTC. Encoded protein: CAIRGMYYGYTF.

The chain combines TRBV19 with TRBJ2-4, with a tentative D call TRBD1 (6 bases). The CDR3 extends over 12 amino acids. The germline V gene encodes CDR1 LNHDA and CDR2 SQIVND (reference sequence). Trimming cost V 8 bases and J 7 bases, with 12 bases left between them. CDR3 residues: CASQGPPNIQYF. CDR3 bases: TGTGCCAGTCAGGGGCCCCCTAACATTCAGTACTTC.

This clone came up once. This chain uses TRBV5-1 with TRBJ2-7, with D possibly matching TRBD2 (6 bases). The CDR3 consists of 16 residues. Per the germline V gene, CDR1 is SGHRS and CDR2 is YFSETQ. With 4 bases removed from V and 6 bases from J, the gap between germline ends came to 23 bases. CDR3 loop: CASSPRWEDPPGEQYF. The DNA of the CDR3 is TGCGCCAGCAGCCCTCGGTGGGAGGACCCCCCTGGCGAGCAGTACTTC. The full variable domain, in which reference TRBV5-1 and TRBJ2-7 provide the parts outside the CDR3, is KAGVTQTPRYLIKTRGQQVTLSCSPISGHRSVSWYQQTPGQGLQFLFEYFSETQRNKGNFPGRFSGRQFSNSRSEMNVSTLELGDSALYLCASSPRWEDPPGEQYFGPGTRLTVT.

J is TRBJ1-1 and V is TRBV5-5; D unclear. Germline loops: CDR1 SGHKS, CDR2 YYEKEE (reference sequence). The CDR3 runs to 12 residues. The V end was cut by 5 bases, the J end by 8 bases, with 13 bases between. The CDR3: CASRPTEEEAFF. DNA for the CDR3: TGTGCCAGCAGACCAACAGAAGAAGAAGCTTTCTTT.

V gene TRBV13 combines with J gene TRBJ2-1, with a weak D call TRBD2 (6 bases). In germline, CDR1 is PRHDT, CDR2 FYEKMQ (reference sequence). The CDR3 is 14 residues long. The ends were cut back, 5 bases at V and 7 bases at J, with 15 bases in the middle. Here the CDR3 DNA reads TGTGCCAGCAGCCCTGGACAAGGGAGGAATGAGCAGTTCTTC. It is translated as CASSPGQGRNEQFF.

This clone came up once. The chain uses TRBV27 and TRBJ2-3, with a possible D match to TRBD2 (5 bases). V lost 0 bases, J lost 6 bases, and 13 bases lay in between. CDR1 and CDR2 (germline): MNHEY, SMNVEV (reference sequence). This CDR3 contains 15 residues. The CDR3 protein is CASSLSVRGPDTQYF. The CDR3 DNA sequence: TGTGCCAGCAGTTTATCGGTCCGAGGGCCGGATACGCAGTATTTT.

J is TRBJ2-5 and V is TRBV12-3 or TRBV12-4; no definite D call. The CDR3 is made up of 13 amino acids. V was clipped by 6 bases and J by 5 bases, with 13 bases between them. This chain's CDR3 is CASSPTRRETQYF. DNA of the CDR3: TGTGCCAGCAGCCCCACCCGCCGGGAGACCCAGTACTTC.

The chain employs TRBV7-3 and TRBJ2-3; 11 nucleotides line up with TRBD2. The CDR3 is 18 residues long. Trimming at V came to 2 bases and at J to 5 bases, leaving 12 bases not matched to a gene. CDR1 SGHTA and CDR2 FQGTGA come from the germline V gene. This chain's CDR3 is CASSLYGPSGGSGDTQYF. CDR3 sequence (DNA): TGTGCCAGCAGCTTATATGGTCCTAGCGGGGGGTCTGGAGATACGCAGTATTTT.

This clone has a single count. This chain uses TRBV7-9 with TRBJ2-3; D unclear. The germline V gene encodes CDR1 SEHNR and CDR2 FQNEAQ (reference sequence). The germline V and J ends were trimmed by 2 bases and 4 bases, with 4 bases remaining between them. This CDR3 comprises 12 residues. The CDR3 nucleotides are TGTGCCAGCAGCTTATCTGCAGATACGCAGTATTTT. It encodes CASSLSADTQYF.

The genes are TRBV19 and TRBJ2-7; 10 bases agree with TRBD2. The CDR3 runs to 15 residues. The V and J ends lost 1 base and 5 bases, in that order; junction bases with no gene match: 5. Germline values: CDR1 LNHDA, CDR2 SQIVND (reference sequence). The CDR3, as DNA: TGTGCCAGTAGTATAGGCCTAGCGGGGGCAGACGAGCAGTACTTC. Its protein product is CASSIGLAGADEQYF.

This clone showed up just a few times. The CDR3 loop reads CASSVLANEQFF. In nucleotides, the CDR3 is TGTGCCAGCAGCGTATTAGCAAATGAGCAGTTCTTC. The chain combines TRBV9 with TRBJ2-1; no reliable D call. The CDR3 is made up of 12 amino acids. The V and J ends lost 1 base and 7 bases respectively, with 6 bases between them. Germline lookup yields CDR1 SGDLS and CDR2 YYNGEE. The full variable domain, in which reference TRBV9 and TRBJ2-1 provide the parts outside the CDR3, is DSGVTQTPKHLITATGQRVTLRCSPRSGDLSVYWYQQSLDQGLQFLIQYYNGEERAKGNILERFSAQQFPDLHSELNLSSLELGDSALYFCASSVLANEQFFGPGTRLTVL.

CDR3 coding DNA: TGCGCCAGCAGCCGAACACCGGGGGAGACCTACGAGCAGTACTTC. It translates to CASSRTPGETYEQYF. This chain connects TRBV5-1 to TRBJ2-7; TRBD2 is a possible D gene (6 bases). CDR3 length: 15 amino acids. The germline V gene has CDR1 SGHRS and CDR2 YFSETQ. V dropped 4 bases and J dropped 2 bases, with 16 bases sitting between them.

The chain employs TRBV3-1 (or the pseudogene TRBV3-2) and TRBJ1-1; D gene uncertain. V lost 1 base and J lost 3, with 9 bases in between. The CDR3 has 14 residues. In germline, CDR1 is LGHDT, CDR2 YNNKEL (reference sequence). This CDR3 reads CASSQVGADTEAFF. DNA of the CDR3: TGTGCCAGCAGCCAAGTGGGAGCCGACACTGAAGCTTTCTTT.

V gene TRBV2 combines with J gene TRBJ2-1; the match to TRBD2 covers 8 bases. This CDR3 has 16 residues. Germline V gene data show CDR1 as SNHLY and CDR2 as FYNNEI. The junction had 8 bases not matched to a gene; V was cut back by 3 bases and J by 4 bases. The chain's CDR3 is CASSEPGLDGYNEQFF. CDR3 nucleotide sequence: TGTGCCAGCAGTGAGCCGGGACTAGATGGTTACAATGAGCAGTTCTTC.

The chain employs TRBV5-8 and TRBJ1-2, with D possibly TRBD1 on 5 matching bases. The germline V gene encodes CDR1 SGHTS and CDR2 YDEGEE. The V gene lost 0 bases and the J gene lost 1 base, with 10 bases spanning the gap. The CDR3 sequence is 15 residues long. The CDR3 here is CASSLGGGDNYGYTF. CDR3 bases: TGTGCCAGCAGCTTGGGCGGGGGAGATAACTATGGCTACACCTTC. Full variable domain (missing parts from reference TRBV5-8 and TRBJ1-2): EAGVTQSPTHLIKTRGQQATLRCSPISGHTSVYWYQQALGLGLQFLLWYDEGEERNRGNFPPRFSGRQFPNYSSELNVNALELEDSALYLCASSLGGGDNYGYTFGSGTRLTVV.

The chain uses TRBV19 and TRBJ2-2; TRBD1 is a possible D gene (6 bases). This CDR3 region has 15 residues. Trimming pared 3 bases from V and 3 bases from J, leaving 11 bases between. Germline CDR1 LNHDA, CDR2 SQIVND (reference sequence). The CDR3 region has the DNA TGTGCCAGTAGTATCGGGGACACCTACACCGGGGAGCTGTTTTTT. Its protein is CASSIGDTYTGELFF.

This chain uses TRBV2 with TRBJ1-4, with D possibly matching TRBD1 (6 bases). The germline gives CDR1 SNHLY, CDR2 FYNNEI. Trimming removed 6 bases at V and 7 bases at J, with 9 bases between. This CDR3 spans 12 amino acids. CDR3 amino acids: CASSRGGEKLFF. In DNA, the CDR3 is TGTGCCAGCAGCAGGGGTGGTGAAAAACTGTTTTTT.

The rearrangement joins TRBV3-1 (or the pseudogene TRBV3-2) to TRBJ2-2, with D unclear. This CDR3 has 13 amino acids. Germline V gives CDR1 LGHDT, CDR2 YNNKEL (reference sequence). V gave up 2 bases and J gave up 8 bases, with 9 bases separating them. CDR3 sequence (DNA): TGTGCCAGCAGCCAATGGGCAGCTGGGGAGCTGTTTTTT. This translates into CASSQWAAGELFF.

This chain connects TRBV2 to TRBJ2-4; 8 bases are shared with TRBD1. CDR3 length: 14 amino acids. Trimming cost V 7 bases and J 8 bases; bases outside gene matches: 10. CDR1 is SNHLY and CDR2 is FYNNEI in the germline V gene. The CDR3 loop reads CASKLTGASDIQYF. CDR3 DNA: TGTGCCAGCAAATTGACAGGGGCCTCGGACATTCAGTACTTC. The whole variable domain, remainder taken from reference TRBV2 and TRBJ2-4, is EPEVTQTPSHQVTQMGQEVILRCVPISNHLYFYWYRQILGQKVEFLVSFYNNEISEKSEIFDDQFSVERPDGSNFTLKIRSTKLEDSAMYFCASKLTGASDIQYFGAGTRLSVL.

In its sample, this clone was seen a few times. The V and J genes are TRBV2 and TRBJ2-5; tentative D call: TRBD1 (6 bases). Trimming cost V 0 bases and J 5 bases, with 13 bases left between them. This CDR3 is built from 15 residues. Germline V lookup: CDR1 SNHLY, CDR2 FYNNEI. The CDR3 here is CASSEANQGLETQYF. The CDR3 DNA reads TGTGCCAGCAGTGAAGCGAATCAGGGGTTGGAGACCCAGTACTTC.

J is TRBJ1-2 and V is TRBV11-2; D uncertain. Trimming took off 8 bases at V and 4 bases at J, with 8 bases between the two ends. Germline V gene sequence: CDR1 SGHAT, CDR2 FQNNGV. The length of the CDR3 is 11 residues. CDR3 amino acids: CASAGFYGYTF. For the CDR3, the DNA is TGTGCCAGCGCAGGTTTCTATGGCTACACCTTC. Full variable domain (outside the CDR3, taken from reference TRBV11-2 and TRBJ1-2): EAGVAQSPRYKIIEKRQSVAFWCNPISGHATLYWYQQILGQGPKLLIQFQNNGVVDDSQLPKDRFSAERLKGVDSTLKIQPAKLEDSAVYLCASAGFYGYTFGSGTRLTVV.